The rows below give T cell receptor beta chains drawn from one sample of a study of blood T cell repertoires in COVID-19. Profiled with immunoSEQ multiplex PCR; TCRdb holds only in-frame clones, not every one. The table has about 96,000 clones, about four fifths seen once. The sample was peripheral blood. Receptors originate from an older woman with acute or convalescent COVID-19. Each CDR3 is given with its conserved first and last residue. D genes are given only for firm matches. Clone size, where shown, is once, few, many, or a class for clones that have expanded.

d_call j_call clone_size v_call cdr3_aa cdr3_nt
NA TRBJ1-5 few TRBV9 CASSALGGVNQPQHF TGTGCCAGCAGCGCCCTAGGGGGGGTCAATCAGCCCCAGCATTTT
TRBD1 TRBJ1-5 once TRBV2 CASSDRGLTNQPQHF TGTGCCAGCAGTGACAGGGGGCTCACCAATCAGCCCCAGCATTTT
TRBD1 TRBJ1-2 NA TRBV11-2 CASSSLGQLYGYTF TGTGCCAGCAGCTCCCTGGGACAGCTCTATGGCTACACCTTC
NA TRBJ1-2 NA TRBV7-3 CASSPGTGSPPSGYTF TGTGCCAGCAGCCCGGGAACAGGGTCCCCCCCCTCTGGCTACACCTTC
TRBD2 TRBJ2-2 NA TRBV29-1 CSASSGVAGNTGELFF TGCAGCGCCTCCTCTGGGGTAGCGGGGAACACCGGGGAGCTGTTTTTT
NA TRBJ1-5 once TRBV15 CATSREVRVNQPQHF TGTGCCACCAGCAGAGAGGTGAGGGTAAACCAGCCCCAGCATTTT
NA TRBJ1-2 NA TRBV24-1 CATFVRVSYGYTF TGTGCCACCTTTGTCCGGGTAAGTTATGGCTACACCTTC
NA TRBJ1-1 NA TRBV2 CASSETIPGQRYAFF TGTGCCAGCAGTGAAACAATTCCCGGACAAAGGTACGCTTTCTTT
TRBD2 TRBJ2-4 NA TRBV3-1/TRBV3-2 CASSPRTSGGQNIQYF TGTGCCAGCAGCCCAAGGACTAGCGGGGGGCAGAACATTCAGTACTTC
NA TRBJ2-3 NA TRBV7-9 CASSPPTSHSPRSTDTQYF TGTGCCAGCAGCCCACCCACGAGCCACTCACCAAGAAGCACAGATACGCAGTATTTT
NA TRBJ1-2 NA TRBV3-1/TRBV3-2 CASSQDFRQVNGYTF TGTGCCAGCAGCCAAGACTTTCGACAGGTAAATGGCTACACCTTC
TRBD2 TRBJ2-7 NA TRBV11-3 CASSPLAGGSYEQYF TGTGCCAGCAGCCCATTAGCGGGGGGATCCTACGAGCAGTACTTC
TRBD2 TRBJ2-1 NA TRBV5-1 CASSSSGGEYEQFF TGCGCCAGCAGCTCTAGCGGGGGGGAATATGAGCAGTTCTTC
TRBD1 TRBJ1-1 NA TRBV6-6 CASSLLSTYRGNTEAFF TGTGCCAGCAGTCTCCTCTCCACGTACAGGGGCAACACTGAAGCTTTCTTT
TRBD2 TRBJ2-5 NA TRBV7-3 CASARGVQETQYF TGTGCCAGCGCCCGGGGGGTCCAAGAGACCCAGTACTTC
TRBD2 TRBJ2-1 NA TRBV2 CASSELRLARNEQFF TGTGCCAGCAGTGAACTCAGACTAGCGCGCAATGAGCAGTTCTTC
NA TRBJ1-4 NA TRBV21-1 CASRGEKLFF TGTGCCAGCCGGGGTGAAAAACTGTTTTTT
NA TRBJ2-3 NA TRBV28 CASPPSVLLTDTQYF TGTGCCAGCCCACCGTCGGTCCTTCTCACAGATACGCAGTATTTT
NA TRBJ1-5 NA TRBV27 CASSLTTGYQPQHF TGTGCCAGCAGTTTAACAACAGGGTATCAGCCCCAGCATTTT
TRBD2 TRBJ2-2 NA TRBV2 CASSAPRLAGGRRTGELFF TGTGCCAGCAGTGCTCCGAGACTAGCGGGGGGGCGTCGCACCGGGGAGCTGTTTTTT
NA TRBJ2-2 NA TRBV20-1 CSASGHANTGELFF TGCAGTGCTAGTGGGCACGCGAACACCGGGGAGCTGTTTTTT
TRBD2 TRBJ2-3 NA TRBV7-2 CASSVAGGPDTQYF TGTGCCAGTTCGGTAGCGGGGGGGCCTGATACGCAGTATTTT
NA TRBJ2-3 NA TRBV19 CASSIVPPPPADTQYF TGTGCCAGTAGTATAGTTCCACCTCCTCCGGCAGATACGCAGTATTTT
NA TRBJ1-5 NA TRBV19 CASSIDHRTLNQPQHF TGTGCCAGTAGTATAGATCATAGGACTCTCAATCAGCCCCAGCATTTT
TRBD2 TRBJ2-7 NA TRBV28 CASSPRTSAYEQYF TGTGCCAGCAGTCCTCGGACTAGCGCCTACGAGCAGTACTTC
NA TRBJ1-1 NA TRBV10-3 CAIRVAAGTEAFF TGTGCCATCAGGGTGGCCGCGGGGACTGAAGCTTTCTTT
NA TRBJ1-3 few TRBV4-2 CASSRNSRSSGNTIYF TGTGCCAGCAGCCGGAATAGTCGGAGCTCTGGAAACACCATATATTTT
NA TRBJ1-1 NA TRBV2 CASRVARGITEAFF TGTGCCAGCAGAGTAGCAAGAGGGATCACTGAAGCTTTCTTT
NA TRBJ1-1 NA TRBV14 CASSQAGFGAFF TGTGCCAGCAGCCAAGCAGGTTTCGGAGCTTTCTTT
NA TRBJ2-5 NA TRBV18 CASSPPNGRGETQYF TGTGCCAGCTCACCACCGAACGGGAGAGGAGAGACCCAGTACTTC
TRBD1 TRBJ1-1 NA TRBV9 CASSSRTGQNTEAFF TGTGCCAGCAGCTCCAGGACAGGGCAGAACACTGAAGCTTTCTTT
TRBD1 TRBJ1-5 NA TRBV6-4 CASSAGPRTGRNQPQHF TGTGCCAGCAGTGCCGGCCCTCGGACAGGGCGCAATCAGCCCCAGCATTTT
TRBD1 TRBJ1-1 NA TRBV19 CASGPNPDRITEAFF TGTGCCAGTGGCCCGAACCCGGACAGGATCACTGAAGCTTTCTTT
TRBD1 TRBJ1-2 NA TRBV7-8 CASSWDRGDYGYTF TGTGCCAGCAGCTGGGACAGGGGGGACTATGGCTACACCTTC
NA TRBJ2-7 NA TRBV6-2/TRBV6-3 CASSAPGSFYEQYF TGTGCCAGCAGTGCCCCCGGGTCCTTCTACGAGCAGTACTTC
NA TRBJ1-1 NA TRBV18 CASSPLPPGALENTEAFF TGTGCCAGCTCACCACTACCCCCAGGGGCATTGGAGAACACTGAAGCTTTCTTT
TRBD1 TRBJ2-7 NA TRBV6-5 CASSFSGQGEENEQYF TGTGCCAGCAGTTTTTCGGGACAGGGGGAGGAGAACGAGCAGTACTTC
NA TRBJ2-2 NA TRBV7-6 CASSPGQGDTGELFF TGTGCCAGCAGCCCAGGGCAAGGGGATACCGGGGAGCTGTTTTTT
NA TRBJ2-5 NA TRBV19 CASSVLHQETQYF TGTGCCAGTTCGGTCCTACACCAAGAGACCCAGTACTTC
NA TRBJ1-4 NA TRBV5-1 CASSLAARGGEKLFF TGCGCCAGCAGCTTGGCGGCGCGGGGAGGAGAAAAACTGTTTTTT
NA TRBJ2-5 NA TRBV18 CASSPPHPQETQYF TGTGCCAGCTCACCACCACATCCCCAAGAGACCCAGTACTTC
NA TRBJ1-2 NA TRBV11-2 CASSLEGIYREAGYTF TGTGCCAGCAGCTTAGAGGGCATTTACAGGGAAGCTGGCTACACCTTC
NA TRBJ1-2 NA TRBV4-1 CASSQDRTNYGYTF TGCGCCAGCAGCCAAGACAGGACTAACTATGGCTACACCTTC
NA TRBJ2-2 NA TRBV7-7 CASSLTTGELFF TGTGCCAGCAGCCTCACTACCGGGGAGCTGTTTTTT
NA TRBJ1-1 NA TRBV27 CASSSTPRWTEAFF TGTGCCAGCAGTTCGACTCCGCGTTGGACTGAAGCTTTCTTT
TRBD2 TRBJ2-1 NA TRBV13 CASSLGFRASGGDTNEQFF TGTGCCAGCAGCTTAGGCTTTAGGGCTAGCGGGGGAGACACGAATGAGCAGTTCTTC
NA TRBJ2-1 once TRBV18 CASSPSGSYNEQFF TGTGCCAGCTCACCTTCGGGATCCTACAATGAGCAGTTCTTC
TRBD2 TRBJ2-1 NA TRBV19 CASSTGLAGALRRQFF TGTGCCAGTAGTACGGGACTAGCGGGGGCCCTTCGTAGGCAGTTCTTC
TRBD1 TRBJ1-1 NA TRBV10-3 CAISAGTGVKYVEAFF TGTGCCATCAGTGCCGGGACAGGGGTTAAGTACGTTGAAGCTTTCTTT
NA TRBJ2-7 NA TRBV7-2 CASSHPGDSSYEQYF TGTGCCAGCAGCCACCCGGGGGACAGCTCCTACGAGCAGTACTTC
NA TRBJ2-3 NA TRBV7-7 CASSLGSGTDTQYF TGTGCCAGCAGCTTAGGTTCGGGCACAGATACGCAGTATTTT
NA TRBJ1-6 NA TRBV30 CAWSLDTNSPLHF TGTGCCTGGAGCCTGGACACGAATTCACCCCTCCACTTT
TRBD1 TRBJ1-3 NA TRBV29-1 CSVLTGGGGNTIYF TGCAGCGTCTTAACAGGGGGCGGTGGAAACACCATATATTTT
TRBD1 TRBJ1-3 NA TRBV7-8 CASSSRGRTSGNTIYF TGTGCCAGCAGCTCCAGGGGGCGAACCTCTGGAAACACCATATATTTT
TRBD1 TRBJ1-6 NA TRBV7-3 CASSLRGRTGPGQGFSPLHF TGTGCCAGCAGCTTACGAGGAAGGACGGGGCCCGGACAGGGATTTTCACCCCTCCACTTT